This T cell receptor beta chain was found in a study of shared clonotypes between healthy human individuals. Study-level results: Sampling covered blood only; tissue repertoires likely differ. Some naive CD4 clonotypes, about 5%, turned up in common across a few donors.

Samples underwent the assay at deep level. The method was immunoSEQ multiplex PCR; TCRdb's version includes in-frame clones alone and lacks a portion of them. The data contain about 1.5 million clones, approximately 96% of them singletons. Germline lookup yields CDR1 ENHRY and CDR2 SYGVKD. Trimming removed 8 bases from V and 0 bases from J, with 8 bases in between. This CDR3 region has 12 residues. To note about this clone: The antigen is unknown.

The sequence derives from a man aged 25 to 40 in good health. The sequencing input was naive CD4+ T cells sorted from blood. The subset is: CD45RA+ positively selected. The chain combines TRBV10-3 with TRBJ2-7, with D tentatively TRBD1 (5 bases). CDR3 amino acids: CAILRDSYEQYF. In nucleotides, the CDR3 is TGTGCCATCCTCAGGGACTCCTACGAGCAGTACTTC.